This T cell receptor beta chain was identified during a study of blood T cell repertoires in COVID-19. Sequencing was performed with immunoSEQ multiplex PCR; in TCRdb, only in-frame clones are kept and a portion is missing. The repertoire consists of fewer than 250,000 clones, with about four fifths occurring once and the leading ten covering about 4.4%. This clone was seen just once. After removal of 5 bases from V and 4 bases from J, the junction contained 5 bases not matched to a gene. Germline V CDR1 and CDR2: SGHTA, FQGNSA. The CDR3 sequence is 15 residues long. The chain carries TRBV7-2 and TRBJ2-5, with 12 nucleotides matching TRBD2. Source material: peripheral blood. This clonotype was sampled from a woman aged 65 to 85 with acute or convalescent COVID-19. The CDR3 DNA reads as TGTGCCAGCAGCATTCTAGCGGGGGGGCGAGAGACCCAGTACTTC. Residues: CASSILAGGRETQYF.